The 23 T cell receptor beta chains given below trace back to one sample, sequenced in a study of CXCR3-negative and CXCR3-positive naive CD8 T cells. All TRB cDNA libraries came from 5' RACE performed with UMI labels. Each CDR3 protein gets one entry in TCRdb, which reprocessed the 5' RACE reads and gives no DNA. The sample has more than 7,500 distinct CDR3 sequences. The sample comprised naive CXCR3- CD8+ T cells from blood. Subset noted: CD45RO-CCR7+CD27+CD95- naive CD8+ T cells lacking CXCR3 (TNR3-). The receptors here all came from a human donor in good health. Some clones in this sample may be carry-over from other donors' samples.

The chain employs TRBV7-9 and TRBJ2-5; lacking DNA, the TRBD2 call made by TCRdb goes unchecked. Germline assignment: CDR1 SEHNR and CDR2 FQNEAQ (reference sequence). The CDR3 contains 14 residues. The CDR3 here is CASSFSGTQETQYF.

This clonotype is medium-sized by frequency. This rearrangement joins TRBV5-1 to TRBJ2-7; TCRdb indicates TRBD1, and absent DNA this call remains unverified. CDR3 length equals 17 residues. In germline, CDR1 is SGHRS, CDR2 YFSETQ. The CDR3 spells CASSITPGQGIGYEQYF.

This sequence joins TRBV3-1 and TRBJ2-5. Germline V CDR1 and CDR2: LGHDT, YNNKEL (reference sequence). The CDR3 has 16 residues. The CDR3 loop is CASSQVIGLKSETQYF.

Considering frequency, this clonotype is medium-sized (0.01 to 0.1%). The chain employs TRBV7-6 and TRBJ1-1; the D call of TRBD1 rests on TCRdb alone, since no DNA is present to check it. Germline loops: CDR1 SGHVS, CDR2 FNYEAQ. The CDR3 consists of 17 residues. CDR3 region: CASSLGGGAMGNTEAFF.

This clonotype shows up as medium-sized by frequency. The chain couples TRBV6-2 or TRBV6-3 to TRBJ1-5; TCRdb's D call of TRBD1 is untestable without DNA. Per the germline V gene, CDR1 is MNHEY and CDR2 is SVGEGT. The CDR3 spans 15 residues. The CDR3 loop is CASSWTGYSNQPQHF.

In terms of frequency, this clonotype is medium-sized. This sequence joins TRBV2 and TRBJ1-2; TCRdb picks TRBD1, but there is no DNA to check that call. This CDR3 contains 15 residues. From germline, CDR1 is SNHLY and CDR2 FYNNEI. CDR3 amino acids: CASSDPGGVRDGYTF.

The J gene is TRBJ2-7, the V gene TRBV6-2 or TRBV6-3; TCRdb reports TRBD1, a call that lacks DNA to check it against. The germline CDR1 and CDR2 sequences are MNHEY and SVGEGT. This CDR3 spans 14 amino acids. The CDR3 region is CASSYGGEGYEQYF.

The chain links TRBV5-5 to TRBJ1-5; TCRdb gives TRBD1 as the D gene, but with no DNA this cannot be confirmed. The germline gives CDR1 SGHKS, CDR2 YYEKEE (reference sequence). This CDR3 is 14 amino acids long. The CDR3 reads CASRLEGAGQPQHF. Drawing the rest from reference TRBV5-5 and TRBJ1-5, the complete variable domain is DAGVTQSPTHLIKTRGQQVTLRCSPISGHKSVSWYQQVLGQGPQFIFQYYEKEERGRGNFPDRFSARQFPNYSSELNVNALLLGDSALYLCASRLEGAGQPQHFGDGTRLSIL.

V gene TRBV28 combines with J gene TRBJ2-3; TCRdb's D call of TRBD2 is untestable without DNA. Germline CDR1 reads MDHEN; CDR2 reads SYDVKM. CDR3 length: 16 residues. CDR3: CASSPPRGYGTDTQYF.

The chain joins TRBV18 to TRBJ2-1. In germline, CDR1 is KGHSH, CDR2 LQKENI. The CDR3 extends over 11 amino acids. The CDR3: CASSPGNEQSF.

The chain's CDR3 is CAITPDSRGRETQYF. The chain couples TRBV10-3 to TRBJ2-5; the D call from TCRdb, TRBD1, cannot be confirmed without DNA. Germline CDR1 reads ENHRY; CDR2 reads SYGVKD. CDR3 length: 15 residues.

This clonotype counts as medium-sized (0.01 to 0.1%) by frequency. This chain joins TRBV29-1 and TRBJ2-4; TCRdb's D gene call, TRBD1, goes unchecked for lack of DNA. Germline V gene data show CDR1 as SQVTM and CDR2 as ANQGSEA. The CDR3 is 13 residues long. The CDR3 spells CSVVDRGGNIQYF. Complete variable domain (other parts from reference TRBV29-1 and TRBJ2-4): SAVISQKPSRDICQRGTSLTIQCQVDSQVTMMFWYRQQPGQSLTLIATANQGSEATYESGFVIDKFPISRPNLTFSTLTVSNMSPEDSSIYLCSVVDRGGNIQYFGAGTRLSVL.

The chain recombines TRBV14 with TRBJ2-7; TCRdb designates TRBD1, a call that cannot be tested without DNA. Germline V gives CDR1 SGHDN, CDR2 FVKESK. The CDR3 length is 13 residues. The CDR3: CASSPDIAYEQYF. The whole variable domain, filled in from reference TRBV14 and TRBJ2-7, reads EAGVTQFPSHSVIEKGQTVTLRCDPISGHDNLYWYRRVMGKEIKFLLHFVKESKQDESGMPNNRFLAERTGGTYSTLKVQPAELEDSGVYFCASSPDIAYEQYFGPGTRLTVT.

The rearrangement joins TRBV29-1 to TRBJ2-1; the TCRdb call, TRBD1, lacks DNA for checking. Germline V gives CDR1 SQVTM, CDR2 ANQGSEA. CDR3 length equals 16 residues. The CDR3 sequence: CSGGGWTGDTYNEQFF.

The chain combines TRBV20-1 with TRBJ1-2. The CDR3 is 15 amino acids. The germline CDR1 and CDR2 sequences are DFQATT and SNEGSKA (reference sequence). CDR3 protein: CSARGPRIPADGYTF.

J is TRBJ2-1 and V is TRBV5-4; TCRdb selects TRBD2, and the lack of DNA leaves this call unchecked. Looked up from germline, CDR1 is SGHNT and CDR2 is YYREEE (reference sequence). The CDR3 is made up of 16 amino acids. The CDR3 loop is CASSVLTSGAYNEQFF.

The V and J genes are TRBV11-3 and TRBJ2-1; the TRBD1 assignment by TCRdb is unverifiable without DNA. This CDR3 spans 15 amino acids. Germline lookup yields CDR1 SGHNT and CDR2 YENEEA. The CDR3 here is CASSLTGSLSNEQFF.

The chain employs TRBV24-1 and TRBJ2-1; TCRdb reports TRBD1, a call that lacks DNA to check it against. Per germline, CDR1 KGHDR and CDR2 SFDVKD. This CDR3 has 16 amino acids. The chain's CDR3 is CATSDKQGRSYNEQFF.

The chain is built from TRBV15 and TRBJ2-1. CDR1 is LNHNV, CDR2 YYDKDF, per germline (reference sequence). The CDR3 length is 15 residues. CDR3 protein: CATSREPYTYNEQFF.

The chain is built from TRBV19 and TRBJ1-5. CDR1 and CDR2 from the germline V gene are LNHDA and SQIVND (reference sequence). The CDR3 is 13 residues long. The CDR3 is CASSIGGDQPQHF.

The rearrangement uses TRBV23-1 and TRBJ2-3. TRBV23-1 is placed among ORFs of uncertain function. The CDR3 extends over 12 amino acids. The CDR3 is CASSRDADTQYF.

By frequency, this clonotype is medium-sized. The CDR3 loop reads CASSFGTGVPEQYF. The rearrangement uses TRBV5-1 and TRBJ2-7; the TCRdb D gene call, TRBD1, has no DNA to confirm it. CDR3 length: 14 residues. The germline gives CDR1 SGHRS, CDR2 YFSETQ.

This sequence joins TRBV2 and TRBJ1-5; TCRdb's D call, TRBD1, is unchecked because there is no DNA. Germline CDR1 reads SNHLY; CDR2 reads FYNNEI. The CDR3 length is 17 residues. This CDR3 reads CASSAPRDSDSNQPQHF.